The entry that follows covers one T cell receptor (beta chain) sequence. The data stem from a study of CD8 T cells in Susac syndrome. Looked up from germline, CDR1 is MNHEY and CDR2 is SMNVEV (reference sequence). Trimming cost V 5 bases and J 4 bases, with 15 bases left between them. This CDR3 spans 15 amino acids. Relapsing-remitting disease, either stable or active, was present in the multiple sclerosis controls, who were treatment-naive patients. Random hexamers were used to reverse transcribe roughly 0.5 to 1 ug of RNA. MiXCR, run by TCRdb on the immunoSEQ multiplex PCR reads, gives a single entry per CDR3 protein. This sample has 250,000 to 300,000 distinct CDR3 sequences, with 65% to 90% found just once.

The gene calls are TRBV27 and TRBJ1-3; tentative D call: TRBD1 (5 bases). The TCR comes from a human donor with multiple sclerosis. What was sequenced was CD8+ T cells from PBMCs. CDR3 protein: CASSPSAGGGNTIYF. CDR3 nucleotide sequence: TGTGCCAGCAGTCCCTCCGCGGGGGGAGGAAACACCATATATTTT.